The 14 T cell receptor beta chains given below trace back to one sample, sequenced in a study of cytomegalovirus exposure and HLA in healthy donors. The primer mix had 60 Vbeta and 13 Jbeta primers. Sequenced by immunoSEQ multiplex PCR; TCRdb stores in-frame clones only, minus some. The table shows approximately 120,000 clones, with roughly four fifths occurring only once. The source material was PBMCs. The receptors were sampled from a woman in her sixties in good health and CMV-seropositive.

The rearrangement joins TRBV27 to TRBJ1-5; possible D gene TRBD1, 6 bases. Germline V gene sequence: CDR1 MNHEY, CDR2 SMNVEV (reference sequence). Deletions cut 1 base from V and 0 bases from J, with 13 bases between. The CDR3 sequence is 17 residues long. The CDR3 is CASSLFGGRDSNQPQHF. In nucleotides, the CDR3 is TGTGCCAGCAGTTTATTTGGGGGCAGAGATAGCAATCAGCCCCAGCATTTT.

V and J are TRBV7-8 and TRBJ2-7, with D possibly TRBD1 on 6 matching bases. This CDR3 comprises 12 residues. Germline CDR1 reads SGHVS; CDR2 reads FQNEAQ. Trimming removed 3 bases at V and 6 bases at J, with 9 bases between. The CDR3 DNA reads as TGTGCCAGCAGCTTCCACAGGGTCGAGCAGTACTTC. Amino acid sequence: CASSFHRVEQYF.

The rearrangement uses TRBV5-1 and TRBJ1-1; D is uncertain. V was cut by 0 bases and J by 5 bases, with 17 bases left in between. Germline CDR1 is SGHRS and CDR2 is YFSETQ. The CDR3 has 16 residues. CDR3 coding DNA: TGCGCCAGCAGCTTGGGAGGGAGTGGGAAGGAAACTGAAGCTTTCTTT. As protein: CASSLGGSGKETEAFF.

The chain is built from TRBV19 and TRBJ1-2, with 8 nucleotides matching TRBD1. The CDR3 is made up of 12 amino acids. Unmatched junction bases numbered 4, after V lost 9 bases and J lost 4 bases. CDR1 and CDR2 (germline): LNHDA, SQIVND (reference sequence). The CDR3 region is CASTDRAYGYTF. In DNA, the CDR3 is TGTGCCAGCACGGACAGGGCCTATGGCTACACCTTC.

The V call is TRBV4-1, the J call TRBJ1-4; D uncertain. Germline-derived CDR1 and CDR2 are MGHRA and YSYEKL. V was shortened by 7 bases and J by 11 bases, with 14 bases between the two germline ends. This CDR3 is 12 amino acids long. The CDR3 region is CASNDGWEKLFF. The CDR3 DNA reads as TGCGCCAGCAATGATGGGTGGGAGAAACTGTTTTTT.

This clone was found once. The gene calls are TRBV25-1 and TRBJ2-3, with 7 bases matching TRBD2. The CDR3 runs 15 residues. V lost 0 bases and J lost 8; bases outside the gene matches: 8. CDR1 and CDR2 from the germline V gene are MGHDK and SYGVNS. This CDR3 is CASSEYLTSTRTQYF. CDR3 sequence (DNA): TGTGCCAGCAGTGAATATTTGACTAGCACACGTACGCAGTATTTT. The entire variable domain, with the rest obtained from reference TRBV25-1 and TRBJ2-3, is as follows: EADIYQTPRYLVIGTGKKITLECSQTMGHDKMYWYQQDPGMELHLIHYSYGVNSTEKGDLSSESTVSRIRTEHFPLTLESARPSHTSQYLCASSEYLTSTRTQYFGPGTRLTVL.

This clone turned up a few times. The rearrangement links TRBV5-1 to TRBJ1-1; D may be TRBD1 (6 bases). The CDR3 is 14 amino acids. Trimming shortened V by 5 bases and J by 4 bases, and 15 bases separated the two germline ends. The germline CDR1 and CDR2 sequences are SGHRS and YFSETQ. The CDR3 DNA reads TGCGCCAGCAGAGAAACAGGGTATGCCACTGAAGCTTTCTTT. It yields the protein CASRETGYATEAFF.

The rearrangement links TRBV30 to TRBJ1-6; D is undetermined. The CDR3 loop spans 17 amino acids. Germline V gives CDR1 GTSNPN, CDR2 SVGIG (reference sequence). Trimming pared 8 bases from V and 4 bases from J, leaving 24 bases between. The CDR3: CASHHSPLAGYNSPLHF. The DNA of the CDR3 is TGTGCCAGCCACCACTCTCCGCTGGCAGGTTATAATTCACCCCTCCACTTT.

The CDR3: CASSLGQGDSPLHF. The CDR3 coding sequence is TGTGCCAGCAGCTTAGGGCAGGGGGATTCACCCCTCCACTTT. The rearrangement links TRBV7-9 to TRBJ1-6; 7 nucleotides agree with TRBD1. From germline, CDR1 is SEHNR and CDR2 FQNEAQ (reference sequence). J gave up 8 bases and V 1 base, and 2 bases lay outside the gene matches. This CDR3 spans 14 amino acids.

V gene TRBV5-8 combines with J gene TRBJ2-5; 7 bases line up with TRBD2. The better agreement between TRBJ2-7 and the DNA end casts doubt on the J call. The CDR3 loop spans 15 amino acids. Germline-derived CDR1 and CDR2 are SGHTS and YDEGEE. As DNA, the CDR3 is TGTGCCAGCAGCTCCCCCCCTGGACTAGCCTACGAGCAGTACTTC. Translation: CASSSPPGLAYEQYF.

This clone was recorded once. The CDR3 region has the DNA TGTGCCAGCAGCCTTCAACAGGTGACCTACGAGCAGTACTTC. This gives the protein CASSLQQVTYEQYF. This chain links TRBV2 with TRBJ2-7; maybe TRBD1 (5 bases). The V and J ends lost 6 bases and 2 bases respectively, with 14 bases between them. Germline-derived CDR1 and CDR2 are SNHLY and FYNNEI. This CDR3 contains 14 residues.

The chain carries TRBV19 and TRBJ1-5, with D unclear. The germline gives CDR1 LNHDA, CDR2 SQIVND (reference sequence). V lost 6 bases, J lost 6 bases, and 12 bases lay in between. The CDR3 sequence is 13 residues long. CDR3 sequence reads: CASRGALVQPQHF. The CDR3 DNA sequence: TGTGCCAGTAGAGGAGCGTTGGTTCAGCCCCAGCATTTT.

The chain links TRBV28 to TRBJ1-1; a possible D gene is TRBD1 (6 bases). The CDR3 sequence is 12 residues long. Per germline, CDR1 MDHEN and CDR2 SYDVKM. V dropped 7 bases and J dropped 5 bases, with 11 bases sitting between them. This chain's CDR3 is CASTTRGTEAFF. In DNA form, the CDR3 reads TGTGCCAGCACTACCAGGGGAACTGAAGCTTTCTTT.

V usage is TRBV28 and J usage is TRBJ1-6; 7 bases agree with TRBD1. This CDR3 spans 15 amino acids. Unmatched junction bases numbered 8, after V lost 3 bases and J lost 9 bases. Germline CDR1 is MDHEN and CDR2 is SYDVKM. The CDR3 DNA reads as TGTGCCAGCAGTTTGGCACAGGGGAGGAGTTCACCCCTCCACTTT. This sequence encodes CASSLAQGRSSPLHF.